The sequence of this T cell receptor beta chain was determined in a study of cytomegalovirus exposure and HLA in healthy donors. General study results and limits: Available immune exposure information was restricted to CMV serostatus only.

Regarding this clone: Its antigen is still unknown.

The CDR3 sequence is 12 residues long. Germline lookup yields CDR1 SGHAT and CDR2 FQNNGV. The V and J ends lost 0 bases and 7 bases respectively, with 6 bases between them. 60 Vbeta and 13 Jbeta primers were used in PCR. Clones were sequenced by immunoSEQ multiplex PCR, and TCRdb holds only the in-frame ones, with some missing. The data show under 200,000 clones, 75% to 85% seen once. The clonotype originates from a man younger than 40 in good health and CMV-seronegative. Sequenced material: PBMCs. The gene calls are TRBV11-2 and TRBJ2-5; no reliable D call. In DNA, the CDR3 is TGTGCCAGCAGCTTAGATGGCGGGACCCAGTACTTC. This gives the protein CASSLDGGTQYF.